This entry is about one TCR beta chain. Its antigen is as yet unknown. This sample is drawn from a study of T-cell reconstitution after alpha-beta-depleted transplantation in children. Study-level results: Reported findings indicate that, about two months after transplant, alpha-beta T cells came from several hundred expanded clones, which were derived from non-depleted graft cells.

It was with unique molecular identifiers that the TCRbeta library was prepared. Each CDR3 protein gets one entry after TCRdb re-called the PCR reads with MiXCR. The sample carries roughly 340,000 distinct CDR3 sequences, around 16% recorded once. The source material was PBMCs, mostly from graft donor cells, sampled 360 days after TCRalphabeta/CD19-depleted stem cell transplant. This sequence originates from a male patient aged 2-15 years who had a stem cell transplant for acute lymphoblastic leukemia, so the T cells may come from the graft donor.

CDR3 protein: CASSLRTSSFNEQFF. CDR3 nucleotides: TGTGCCAGCAGCCTCCGGACTTCTTCGTTCAATGAGCAGTTCTTC. This sequence joins TRBV9 and TRBJ2-1, with D possibly TRBD2 on 5 matching bases. Germline V gene sequence: CDR1 SGDLS, CDR2 YYNGEE. V was trimmed by 4 bases and J by 6 bases, leaving 17 bases between them. The CDR3 sequence is 15 residues long.